This entry lists 27 T cell receptor beta chains sequenced from one sample in a study of cytomegalovirus exposure and HLA in healthy donors. Amplification used 60 Vbeta primers and 13 Jbeta primers. Assay: immunoSEQ multiplex PCR; the TCRdb copy retains only in-frame clones and omits some. The sample has roughly 170,000 clones, 70% to 90% seen once; the top ten hold roughly 5%. Sequencing used PBMCs. All receptors come from a girl between 5 and 17 years old in good health and CMV-seropositive.

The chain has TRBV21-1 and TRBJ1-6; the DNA was not compared with TRBD1, the D call given in the table. TRBV21-1 is a documented pseudogene. The CDR3 is 16 residues long. CDR3 sequence (DNA): TGTGCCAGCAGCAAAGGGGAACAGGGGATAATCTCACCCCTCCACTTT. Its protein is CASSKGEQGIISPLHF.

V is TRBV4-2 and J is TRBJ2-1; perhaps TRBD2 as D (7 bases). Trimming removed 0 bases from V and 7 bases from J, with 16 bases in between. The CDR3 runs to 16 residues. The germline V gene encodes CDR1 LGHNA and CDR2 YNFKEQ. The CDR3 DNA is TGTGCCAGCAGCCAAGAAAATGGGGGGGCCCATAATGAGCAGTTCTTC. Translation: CASSQENGGAHNEQFF.

The J gene is TRBJ2-6, the V gene TRBV7-9; 11 bases are a match to TRBD1. Germline V gene data show CDR1 as SEHNR and CDR2 as FQNEAQ (reference sequence). Trimming removed 6 bases from V and 2 bases from J; junction bases left unmatched: 6. The CDR3 runs 17 residues. CDR3: CASRPGQGDAGANVLTF. For the CDR3, the DNA is TGTGCCAGCAGACCGGGACAGGGGGATGCTGGGGCCAACGTCCTGACTTTC.

This sequence joins TRBV5-5 and TRBJ2-7, with 8 nucleotides matching TRBD1. The CDR3 sequence is 16 residues long. Per germline, CDR1 SGHKS and CDR2 YYEKEE (reference sequence). With 0 bases clipped from V and 2 bases from J, the junction kept 7 bases outside the gene matches. CDR3 sequence reads: CASSLDSTGVPYEQYF. The CDR3 DNA reads as TGTGCCAGCAGCTTGGATTCGACAGGGGTGCCCTACGAGCAGTACTTC.

The rearrangement links TRBV19 to TRBJ1-2, with 7 bases lining up with TRBD1. This CDR3 region has 14 residues. The germline CDR1 and CDR2 sequences are LNHDA and SQIVND (reference sequence). V lost 7 bases, J lost 5 bases, and 10 bases stayed unmatched. This CDR3 reads CASTPGGTNYGYTF. Written as DNA, the CDR3 is TGTGCCAGTACTCCAGGGGGGACAAATTATGGCTACACCTTC. Together with reference TRBV19 and TRBJ1-2, the CDR3 gives the full variable domain: DGGITQSPKYLFRKEGQNVTLSCEQNLNHDAMYWYRQDPGQGLRLIYYSQIVNDFQKGDIAEGYSVSREKKESFPLTVTSAQKNPTAFYLCASTPGGTNYGYTFGSGTRLTVV.

The CDR3 spells CASSVSLQQTGELFF. The CDR3 bases are TGTGCCAGCAGCGTGTCCCTGCAACAGACCGGGGAGCTGTTTTTT. The rearrangement joins TRBV9 to TRBJ2-2; no definite D call. Between the trimmed V and J ends, which lost 2 bases and 5 bases, there was a span of 13 bases. The CDR3 has 15 amino acids. Per the germline V gene, CDR1 is SGDLS and CDR2 is YYNGEE.

The chain carries TRBV5-6 and TRBJ2-5; D not resolved. Germline V gene lookup returns CDR1 SGHDT and CDR2 YYEEEE. This CDR3 is built from 14 residues. The ends were cut back, 6 bases at V and 1 base at J, with 13 bases in the middle. The CDR3 region has the DNA TGTGCCAGCAATGAGCGTCGCTTCCAAGAGACCCAGTACTTC. Encoded protein: CASNERRFQETQYF.

This clone was observed once. The DNA for the CDR3 is TGTGCCAGCTCAAGACTAGCGGGGACCACAGATACGCAGTATTTT. Amino acids: CASSRLAGTTDTQYF. This chain links TRBV18 with TRBJ2-3, with TRBD2 matching over 11 bases. From germline, CDR1 is KGHSH and CDR2 LQKENI. The CDR3 extends over 15 amino acids. After removal of 5 bases from V and 2 bases from J, the junction contained 3 bases not matched to a gene.

This chain connects TRBV6-5 to TRBJ1-1; D uncertain. V shed 6 bases and J shed 4 bases, with 15 bases lying between them. This CDR3 comprises 14 residues. CDR1 MNHEY and CDR2 SVGAGI come from the germline V gene. This chain's CDR3 is CASSRQEVATEAFF. CDR3 in DNA: TGTGCCAGCAGCCGCCAGGAGGTTGCCACTGAAGCTTTCTTT.

The V and J genes are TRBV7-9 and TRBJ1-4; perhaps TRBD1 as D (5 bases). The CDR3 consists of 19 residues. The V and J ends lost 4 bases and 2 bases respectively, with 23 bases between them. Germline values: CDR1 SEHNR, CDR2 FQNEAQ (reference sequence). CDR3 bases: TGTGCCAGCAGCTACTCCGGGACTCCGGCGGAAAGGACTAATGAAAAACTGTTTTTT. Its protein is CASSYSGTPAERTNEKLFF.

In nucleotides, the CDR3 is TGTGCCAGCAGTTCGGGGGAAGAGGTTGGGTCCTACAATGAGCAGTTCTTC. Encoded protein: CASSSGEEVGSYNEQFF. The chain is built from TRBV27 and TRBJ2-1; possible D gene TRBD2, 6 bases. V was shortened by 4 bases and J by 1 base, with 17 bases between the two germline ends. Germline V CDR1 and CDR2: MNHEY, SMNVEV (reference sequence). The CDR3 sequence is 17 residues long.

The chain recombines TRBV11-3 with TRBJ2-3, with 9 bases identical to TRBD2. This CDR3 spans 17 amino acids. Trimming removed 1 base from V and 4 bases from J; junction bases left unmatched: 9. CDR1 SGHNT and CDR2 YENEEA come from the germline V gene. The CDR3: CASSLGESGGLPDTQYF. In DNA form, the CDR3 reads TGTGCCAGCAGCTTAGGGGAAAGCGGGGGGCTTCCAGATACGCAGTATTTT.

This chain links TRBV5-1 with TRBJ1-3; TRBD1 agrees at 8 bases. This CDR3 is 15 amino acids long. V was clipped by 2 bases and J by 2 bases; unmatched bases: 3. The germline V gene encodes CDR1 SGHRS and CDR2 YFSETQ. The CDR3 loop is CASSLSGGPGNTIYF. CDR3 DNA: TGCGCCAGCAGCTTATCAGGGGGCCCTGGAAACACCATATATTTT. Complete variable domain (other parts from reference TRBV5-1 and TRBJ1-3): KAGVTQTPRYLIKTRGQQVTLSCSPISGHRSVSWYQQTPGQGLQFLFEYFSETQRNKGNFPGRFSGRQFSNSRSEMNVSTLELGDSALYLCASSLSGGPGNTIYFGEGSWLTVV.

The rearrangement uses TRBV10-3 and TRBJ1-4, with D hard to call. CDR3 length: 16 amino acids. Trimming stripped 3 bases from V and 4 bases from J, with 15 bases between. Germline CDR1 and CDR2: ENHRY and SYGVKD. Written as DNA, the CDR3 is TGTGCCATCAGTGAACAACCGAGGAGCCGTAATGAAAAACTGTTTTTT. This sequence encodes CAISEQPRSRNEKLFF.

This rearrangement joins TRBV30 to TRBJ1-6; 10 bases align to TRBD1. The CDR3 covers 17 residues. The junction had 9 bases not matched to a gene; V was cut back by 0 bases and J by 7 bases. The germline V gene has CDR1 GTSNPN and CDR2 SVGIG (reference sequence). The DNA of the CDR3 is TGTGCCTGGAGTGTAAGAAGGGACAGGGGTAACAATTCACCCCTCCACTTT. This codes for CAWSVRRDRGNNSPLHF.

The chain carries TRBV11-2 and TRBJ2-7, with a possible D match to TRBD1 (5 bases). The CDR3 sequence is 12 residues long. Germline assignment: CDR1 SGHAT and CDR2 FQNNGV. Trimming removed 0 bases at V and 6 bases at J, with 6 bases between. The CDR3 spells CASSLDDSEQYF. CDR3 DNA sequence: TGTGCCAGCAGCTTAGACGACAGCGAGCAGTACTTC.

The V and J genes are TRBV29-1 and TRBJ1-1, with 8 bases that match TRBD1. This CDR3 is built from 13 residues. CDR1 is SQVTM and CDR2 is ANQGSEA in the germline V gene. Trimming took 7 bases from V and 1 from J; bases not matched to a gene: 5. Written as DNA, the CDR3 is TGCAGCGCTTCGACAGGGGAGAACACTGAAGCTTTCTTT. This codes for CSASTGENTEAFF.

This clone was observed a single time. The chain is built from TRBV28 and TRBJ2-5; 7 bases are a match to TRBD1. This CDR3 is built from 15 residues. Germline V CDR1 and CDR2: MDHEN, SYDVKM. After removal of 6 bases from V and 2 bases from J, the junction contained 9 bases not matched to a gene. CDR3 region: CASSPRTGIQETQYF. The CDR3, as DNA: TGTGCCAGCAGCCCCCGGACAGGCATTCAAGAGACCCAGTACTTC.

This rearrangement joins TRBV5-4 to TRBJ2-1; TRBD1 aligns across 8 bases. The junction had 4 bases not matched to a gene; V was cut back by 4 bases and J by 4 bases. Germline assignment: CDR1 SGHNT and CDR2 YYREEE (reference sequence). The CDR3 consists of 14 residues. The CDR3 reads CASSPGQAYNEQFF. The DNA for the CDR3 is TGTGCCAGCAGCCCGGGACAGGCATACAATGAGCAGTTCTTC.

The gene calls are TRBV19 and TRBJ1-5; D perhaps matches TRBD1 (5 bases). Germline V lookup: CDR1 LNHDA, CDR2 SQIVND (reference sequence). The CDR3 spans 15 residues. Trimming pared 11 bases from V and 3 bases from J, leaving 20 bases between. CDR3 nucleotide sequence: TGTGCCGTCTTGTCGTTGGGGGGGAACAATCAGCCCCAGCATTTT. This codes for CAVLSLGGNNQPQHF. The whole variable domain, filled in from reference TRBV19 and TRBJ1-5, reads DGGITQSPKYLFRKEGQNVTLSCEQNLNHDAMYWYRQDPGQGLRLIYYSQIVNDFQKGDIAEGYSVSREKKESFPLTVTSAQKNPTAFYLCAVLSLGGNNQPQHFGDGTRLSIL.

The chain couples TRBV6-1 to TRBJ2-7; 7 bases are shared with TRBD1. The ends lost 4 bases at V and 0 bases at J; junction bases unmatched: 6. The CDR3 sequence is 15 residues long. The V gene's germline CDR1 is MNHNS and CDR2 SASEGT. The CDR3 reads CASSVRTGSSYEQYF. For the CDR3, the DNA is TGTGCCAGCAGTGTCCGGACAGGCAGCTCCTACGAGCAGTACTTC.

The genes are TRBV9 and TRBJ2-1; 7 nucleotides agree with TRBD1. The germline V gene has CDR1 SGDLS and CDR2 YYNGEE. The V segment lost 2 bases and the J segment 3 bases; nucleotides outside the gene matches: 11. This CDR3 spans 17 amino acids. The DNA of the CDR3 is TGTGCCAGCAGCGTCAAAGGACAGGCTGCAAACTACAATGAGCAGTTCTTC. It specifies CASSVKGQAANYNEQFF.

V gene TRBV9 combines with J gene TRBJ1-1; the match to TRBD1 covers 9 bases. After removal of 4 bases from V and 6 bases from J, the junction contained 7 bases not matched to a gene. Germline V CDR1 and CDR2: SGDLS, YYNGEE. The CDR3 loop spans 14 amino acids. CDR3 loop: CASSPGTGSPEAFF. In nucleotides, the CDR3 is TGTGCCAGCAGCCCGGGGACAGGGAGCCCTGAAGCTTTCTTT.

V usage is TRBV5-1 and J usage is TRBJ2-2, with 9 bases fitting TRBD2. V shed 4 bases and J 5 bases; nucleotides not matched to a gene: 12. The CDR3 totals 17 residues. CDR1 and CDR2 (germline): SGHRS, YFSETQ. The CDR3 coding sequence is TGCGCCAGCAGCCTCTTCTCTAGCGGGGAAGGAACCGGGGAGCTGTTTTTT. Translating gives CASSLFSSGEGTGELFF.

V is TRBV7-3 and J is TRBJ2-7, with D maybe TRBD1 (5 bases). The ends were cut back, 2 bases at V and 0 bases at J, with 11 bases in the middle. This CDR3 is built from 15 residues. Germline V gene lookup returns CDR1 SGHTA and CDR2 FQGTGA. The DNA of the CDR3 is TGTGCCAGCAGCTTAGGGCCAGGGTCCTCCTACGAGCAGTACTTC. Protein: CASSLGPGSSYEQYF.

Only one count was recorded for this clone. The chain employs TRBV9 and TRBJ1-1; D remains ambiguous. This CDR3 comprises 14 residues. Germline CDR1 and CDR2: SGDLS and YYNGEE. V was trimmed by 0 bases and J by 5 bases, leaving 11 bases between them. Here the CDR3 reads CASSVGSSGTEAFF. The CDR3 DNA reads TGTGCCAGCAGCGTAGGATCTTCCGGGACTGAAGCTTTCTTT.

This clone was counted only a few times. V gene TRBV4-1 combines with J gene TRBJ2-5, with 9 positions matching TRBD1. V shed 5 bases, J shed 1 base, and the junction held 11 bases outside the gene matches. The CDR3 spans 17 residues. The V gene's germline CDR1 is MGHRA and CDR2 YSYEKL. The CDR3 DNA reads as TGCGCCAGCAGCTTCCAACCGGGACAGGGTGGCCAAGAGACCCAGTACTTC. This encodes CASSFQPGQGGQETQYF.